These 10 T cell receptor beta chains were all obtained from the same sample, sequenced in a study of control samples from healthy donors and cancer patients (dated by TCRdb to between 2020 and 2021). Libraries were constructed by the immunoSEQ multiplex PCR assay. In its TCRdb copy, this immuneACCESS table keeps in-frame sequences only and misses some clones. Where compared with another copy, unresolved V genes explain less than half of these, and the others have no known cause. The table for this sample lists about 19,000 clones; roughly 80% of them were counted only once. The top ten clonotypes cover around 28% of the sample. The sequencing input was PBMCs. These receptors all stem from a man at least 80 years old with head and neck cancer.

J is TRBJ2-6 and V is TRBV19; tentatively, D is TRBD1 or TRBD2 (5 bases each). Germline CDR1 reads LNHDA; CDR2 reads SQIVND (reference sequence). This CDR3 comprises 21 residues. V dropped 2 bases and J dropped 2 bases, with 25 bases sitting between them. The CDR3 bases are TGTGCCAGTAGTATACACCACGTGGAGGAGAGTAGGGGACCTGGGGCCAACGTCCTGACTTTC. As protein: CASSIHHVEESRGPGANVLTF.

Written as DNA, the CDR3 is TGTGCCAGCAGCTTAGGGGCTAGCGGGAGATACGAGCAGTACTTC. Translated, it gives CASSLGASGRYEQYF. The chain links TRBV11-2 to TRBJ2-7, with TRBD2 matching 10 bases. Per germline, CDR1 SGHAT and CDR2 FQNNGV. The V segment lost 1 base and the J segment 4 bases; nucleotides outside the gene matches: 4. The CDR3 extends over 15 amino acids.

The chain has TRBV29-1 and TRBJ2-6; possible D gene TRBD2, 6 bases. CDR3 size: 15 residues. V was cut by 4 bases and J by 2 bases, with 12 bases left in between. Germline CDR1 reads SQVTM; CDR2 reads ANQGSEA. CDR3 coding DNA: TGCAGCGTTGGGGAGGAATCGGCTGGGGCCAACGTCCTGACTTTC. Amino acids: CSVGEESAGANVLTF. Supplemented by reference TRBV29-1 and TRBJ2-6, the full variable domain reads SAVISQKPSRDICQRGTSLTIQCQVDSQVTMMFWYRQQPGQSLTLIATANQGSEATYESGFVIDKFPISRPNLTFSTLTVSNMSPEDSSIYLCSVGEESAGANVLTFGAGSRLTVL.

This chain connects TRBV7-9 to TRBJ1-4; D is unclear. The V and J ends lost 3 bases and 7 bases respectively, with 6 bases between them. Germline CDR1 and CDR2: SEHNR and FQNEAQ (reference sequence). The CDR3 consists of 12 residues. This chain's CDR3 is CASSFSSEKLFF. CDR3 DNA sequence: TGTGCCAGCAGCTTCTCGTCTGAAAAACTGTTTTTT.

This clone was recorded only once. The chain recombines TRBV7-3 with TRBJ2-5, with D possibly being TRBD1 (6 bases). Germline CDR1 is SGHTA and CDR2 is FQGTGA. This CDR3 is 15 amino acids long. V was pared by 5 bases and J by 4 bases, with 17 bases between. The CDR3 DNA is TGTGCCAGCAGCCGCACAGGGCAGTTAATAGAGACCCAGTACTTC. This translates into CASSRTGQLIETQYF.

The V and J genes are TRBV11-2 and TRBJ2-1; maybe TRBD1 (6 bases). V was pared by 7 bases and J by 0 bases, with 13 bases between. Germline V gene lookup returns CDR1 SGHAT and CDR2 FQNNGV. This CDR3 has 15 amino acids. The CDR3 bases are TGTGCCAGCATGAAGGACAGACTCTCCTACAATGAGCAGTTCTTC. Amino acid sequence: CASMKDRLSYNEQFF.

The chain joins TRBV12-3 or TRBV12-4 to TRBJ2-7, with TRBD1 as a possible D gene (6 bases). This CDR3 is 12 amino acids long. V gave up 8 bases and J gave up 3 bases, with 11 bases separating them. CDR3 in amino acids: CASGTSHYEQYF. As DNA, the CDR3 is TGTGCCAGCGGGACATCCCACTACGAGCAGTACTTC.

J is TRBJ2-5 and V is TRBV7-9; D is unclear. Germline loops: CDR1 SEHNR, CDR2 FQNEAQ (reference sequence). The length of the CDR3 is 14 residues. Trimming shortened V by 7 bases and J by 1 base, and 13 bases separated the two germline ends. The DNA for the CDR3 is TGTGCCAGCACCATGTCGACCTTCCAAGAGACCCAGTACTTC. This gives the protein CASTMSTFQETQYF.

The chain combines TRBV6-1 with TRBJ1-5, with D hard to call. Trimming cost V 5 bases and J 0 bases, with 11 bases left between them. The CDR3 totals 15 residues. The germline V gene has CDR1 MNHNS and CDR2 SASEGT. The CDR3, as DNA: TGTGCCAGCAGTTTGGACCTATCTAGCAATCAGCCCCAGCATTTT. Its translation is CASSLDLSSNQPQHF.

The chain links TRBV5-1 to TRBJ2-1, with 11 bases that match TRBD1. Germline V gives CDR1 SGHRS, CDR2 YFSETQ. J gave up 4 bases and V 1 base, and 4 bases lay outside the gene matches. This CDR3 has 16 amino acids. Written as DNA, the CDR3 is TGCGCCAGCAGCTTGTTGGGACAGGGGGTTTACAATGAGCAGTTCTTC. Translated: CASSLLGQGVYNEQFF.